Given below is one TCR beta chain in context. In the original analysis: Amplifying reference gene primers gave estimates of nucleated cell counts. Clones were sequenced by immunoSEQ multiplex PCR, and TCRdb holds only the in-frame ones, with some missing. That table furnishes V, J and clone size, whereas the DNA furnished D and trimming. The repertoire holds tens of thousands of clones, with 78% as singletons. Seattle's enrolled individuals joined amid active infection and were then monitored longitudinally. The sample comes from a study of blood T cell repertoires in COVID-19. Study summary: Researchers got acute and convalescent COVID-19 samples from the United States, Italy and Spain. In each case, the material was cDNA or gDNA derived from T cells, B-cell-depleted T cells, or PBMCs.

The CDR3 runs to 16 residues. V was clipped by 2 bases and J by 3 bases, with 17 bases between them. The clonotype originates from a man between 60 and 70 years old with COVID-19, enrolled during active disease. V and J are TRBV5-3 and TRBJ1-1, with D unclear. TRBV5-3 qualifies as an ORF whose function is uncertain. The specimen was peripheral blood. The CDR3: CARSFFPLVGDTEAFF. The CDR3 DNA follows: TGTGCCAGAAGCTTTTTTCCTCTCGTCGGGGACACTGAAGCTTTCTTT.